The clone carrying this T cell receptor (beta chain) was counted a single time. The source of the sample is a study of blood T cell repertoires in COVID-19. Study overall: The study drew acute and convalescent COVID-19 samples from the United States, Italy and Spain.

Grouping used clinical history reported by participants in a survey and questionnaire. Source study methods: The assay estimated nucleated cells by amplifying reference gene primers. The data were produced by immunoSEQ multiplex PCR, yet TCRdb's version contains in-frame clones alone and is incomplete. Clonal size and the V and J genes are those of that table, whereas D and trimming came from the DNA. The table has approximately 360,000 clones, approximately 87% seen once. Material: PBMCs or T cells enriched from blood (not recorded which). This clonotype originated in a woman younger than 45 with acute COVID-19.

Here the CDR3 reads CAISDGRALGGSTDTQYF. DNA of the CDR3: TGTGCCATCAGTGATGGTAGGGCTTTAGGAGGAAGCACAGATACGCAGTATTTT. V usage is TRBV10-3 and J usage is TRBJ2-3, with D perhaps TRBD2 (5 bases). Germline CDR1 and CDR2: ENHRY and SYGVKD. Trimming stripped 3 bases from V and 0 bases from J, with 19 bases between. The CDR3 sequence is 18 residues long.